This entry concerns a single TCR beta chain. Repertoires were generated with immunoSEQ multiplex PCR, while TCRdb's copy carries only in-frame clones and drops some. The sample lists around 54,000 clones; 90% were seen once. The sample belongs to a study of blood T cell repertoires in COVID-19. The germline CDR1 and CDR2 sequences are SGHVS and FNYEAQ. This CDR3 has 16 amino acids. Trimming removed 1 base at V and 0 bases at J, with 7 bases between. The chain uses TRBV7-6 and TRBJ1-6; D remains ambiguous. Sequences were obtained from peripheral blood. This sequence was found in a woman aged 40 to 49 with active COVID-19. The CDR3 spells CASSLGGSSYNSPLHF. In DNA form, the CDR3 reads TGTGCCAGCAGCTTAGGCGGAAGCTCCTATAATTCACCCCTCCACTTT.